This T cell receptor (beta chain) was recorded in a study of blood T cell repertoires in COVID-19. Looking at the study overall: Both acute and convalescent COVID-19 samples were obtained from the United States, Italy and Spain. From T cells, B-cell-depleted T cells, or PBMCs came the material, which was cDNA or gDNA.

As processed by the authors: Amplification from reference gene primers served as the basis for estimated nucleated cell counts. Libraries were prepared by immunoSEQ multiplex PCR; TCRdb keeps only in-frame clonotypes and omits some of them. That table supplies the V and J calls and clone size; D and trimming were determined from the DNA. The sample carries 100,000 to 120,000 clones, approximately 68% recorded once. At least ten counts were recorded for this clone. The V and J ends lost 4 bases and 4 bases respectively, with 11 bases between them. From germline, CDR1 is SGHTA and CDR2 FQGTGA. The CDR3 is made up of 14 amino acids.

Specimen: peripheral blood. The chain links TRBV7-3 to TRBJ2-1, with D tentatively TRBD2 (5 bases). The source is a woman aged 55-69 years with acute or convalescent COVID-19. DNA for the CDR3: TGTGCCAGCAGCTCCGATGGCGGGTACAATGAGCAGTTCTTC. It yields the protein CASSSDGGYNEQFF.